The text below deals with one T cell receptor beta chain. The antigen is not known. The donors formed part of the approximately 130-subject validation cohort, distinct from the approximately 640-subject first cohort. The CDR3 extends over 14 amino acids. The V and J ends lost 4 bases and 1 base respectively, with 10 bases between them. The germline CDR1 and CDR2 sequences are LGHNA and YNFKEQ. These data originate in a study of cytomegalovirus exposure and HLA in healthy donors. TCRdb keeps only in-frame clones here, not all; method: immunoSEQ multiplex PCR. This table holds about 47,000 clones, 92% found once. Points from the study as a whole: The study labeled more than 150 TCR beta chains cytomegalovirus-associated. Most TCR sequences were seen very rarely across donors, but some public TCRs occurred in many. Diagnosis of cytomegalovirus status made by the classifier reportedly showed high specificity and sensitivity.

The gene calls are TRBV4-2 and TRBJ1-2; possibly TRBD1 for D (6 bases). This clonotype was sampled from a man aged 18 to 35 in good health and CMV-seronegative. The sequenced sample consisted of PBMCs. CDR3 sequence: CASSRAGDNYGYTF. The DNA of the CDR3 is TGTGCCAGCAGCCGGGCAGGGGATAACTATGGCTACACCTTC.